A selection of T cell receptor beta chains follows, all from one sample in a study of T cell repertoires in cytomegalovirus infection. TCRdb reprocessed the reads via MiXCR and lists one record per CDR3 protein. There are 250,000 to 350,000 distinct CDR3 sequences in the sample; about 26% occur only once, and about 15% lies in the top ten. Specimen: PBMCs. These receptors came from a human donor in good health (CMV status not recorded). Some clones in this sample may be carry-over from other donors' samples. The CDR3 runs from the conserved cysteine through the conserved F or W. A D gene is named only where the DNA matches it firmly. A row's size may be missing; if present it is once, few, many or a size class.

j_call v_call clone_size d_call cdr3_nt cdr3_aa
TRBJ2-5 TRBV11-2 few TRBD2 TGTGCCAGCAGCTTAGTTCGGGGGGTCCAAGAGACCCAGTACTTC CASSLVRGVQETQYF
TRBJ2-5 TRBV19 - - TGTGCCAGCACCCCGGGGGTTTACCAAGAGACCCAGTACTTC CASTPGVYQETQYF
TRBJ2-2 TRBV10-1 few - TGCGCCAGCAGTGAGTCGGCAGGGGTTTGGCCCGGGGAGCTGTTTTTT CASSESAGVWPGELFF
TRBJ1-2 TRBV10-3 - - TGTGCCATCAGTGCGGGGGTGAACTATGGCTACACCTTC CAISAGVNYGYTF
TRBJ2-7 TRBV29-1 - TRBD1 TGCAGCGTTGATAATATGGGACAGGGTAACGAGCAGTACTTC CSVDNMGQGNEQYF
TRBJ1-5 TRBV10-3 many - TGTGCCAGTAACCGTCGGGGATCGGGCCAGCCCCAGCATTTT CASNRRGSGQPQHF
TRBJ2-7 TRBV10-1 - - TGCGCCAGGATCAGCTCCTACGAGCAGTACTTC CARISSYEQYF
TRBJ2-3 TRBV7-2 many TRBD2 TGTGCCAGCAGCTTCCTGAGGGCGGGGGGCACAGATACGCAGTATTTT CASSFLRAGGTDTQYF
TRBJ2-7 TRBV12-3/TRBV12-4 - - TGTGCCAGCAGTTTATCAGGGGTTTCCTCCTACGAGCAGTACTTC CASSLSGVSSYEQYF
TRBJ1-2 TRBV28 few - TGTGCCGTGGGGATCTATGGCTACACCTTC CAVGIYGYTF
TRBJ2-3 TRBV6-2/TRBV6-3 - TRBD2 TGTGCCAGCAGTTTACTTGGACTAGCGGGGGCCGATACGCAGTATTTT CASSLLGLAGADTQYF
TRBJ2-7 TRBV29-1 - TRBD1 TGCAGCGTTGGAGGGGGGACAGGGGGGTACGAGCAGTACTTC CSVGGGTGGYEQYF
TRBJ2-2 TRBV6-2/TRBV6-3 few TRBD1 TGTGCCAGCAGTTACCCCTCGACAGGGTCTATCGGGGAGCTGTTTTTT CASSYPSTGSIGELFF
TRBJ2-3 TRBV20-1 - TRBD2 TGCAGTCCCAAACTAGCGGGAGCTGGCGGAGGCACAGATACGCAGTATTTT CSPKLAGAGGGTDTQYF
TRBJ2-3 TRBV28 few TRBD1 TGTGCCAGCAGTTTATTCGGACAGGGGGCTGCGGATACGCAGTATTTT CASSLFGQGAADTQYF
TRBJ1-1 TRBV4-3 few TRBD1 TGCGCCAGCAGCTCCCGGACAGGTTTTGACACTGAAGCTTTCTTT CASSSRTGFDTEAFF
TRBJ2-5 TRBV7-8 - TRBD2 TGTGCCAGCAGCTTAAGTCGCTGGCGGGAGGGCCAAGAGACCCAGTACTTC CASSLSRWREGQETQYF
TRBJ2-7 TRBV7-2 many TRBD2 TGTGCCAGCAGCTTAGCTGGGACTAGCACCTACGAGCAGTACTTC CASSLAGTSTYEQYF
TRBJ1-3 TRBV28 - - TGTGCCAGCAGTTCCCCCGGTTCTTTCTCTGGAAACACCATATATTTT CASSSPGSFSGNTIYF
TRBJ1-1 TRBV10-3 few TRBD1 TGTGCCATCAAAGGGCCGGACAGGGGGTACGAAGCTTTCTTT CAIKGPDRGYEAFF
TRBJ1-1 TRBV7-2 many - TGTGCCAGCAGCTCAATGAGAGACACTGAAGCTTTCTTT CASSSMRDTEAFF
TRBJ2-1 TRBV28 - - TGTGCCAGCAGTACTAGCAGGGAGCAGTTCTTC CASSTSREQFF
TRBJ2-2 TRBV2 few - TGTGCCAGCAGTGAATGGGGACGGGGCACCGGGGAGCTGTTTTTT CASSEWGRGTGELFF
TRBJ1-5 TRBV3-1 - - TGTGCCAGCAGCCAAGATCGCCTGCAGCCCCAGCATTTT CASSQDRLQPQHF
TRBJ2-6 TRBV29-1 - TRBD1 TGCAGCGCTGGACAGGGGACTACTGGGGCCAACGTCCTGACTTTC CSAGQGTTGANVLTF
TRBJ2-5 TRBV7-2 many - TGTGCCAGCAGCTTAGCGATAGAGACCCAGTACTTC CASSLAIETQYF
TRBJ2-1 TRBV11-3 few - TGTGCCAGCAGCGTAGGGGACAATGAGCAGTTCTTC CASSVGDNEQFF
TRBJ2-7 TRBV20-1 few - TGCAGTGTTAGACCGGGAGTGGTTGTCCGCGAGCAGTACTTC CSVRPGVVVREQYF
TRBJ2-1 TRBV7-3 few TRBD1 TGTGCCAGCAGCCCATACAGGGGGAGAGAGCAGTTCTTC CASSPYRGREQFF
TRBJ1-5 TRBV6-1 many TRBD1 TGTGCCAGCAGTGGGACAGGGGCCCAAAGGCGGCCCCAGCATTTT CASSGTGAQRRPQHF
TRBJ2-5 TRBV29-1 - - TGCAGCGTGATCGTCTTGGGAGAGACCCAGTACTTC CSVIVLGETQYF